These 10 T cell receptor beta chains were all obtained from the same sample, sequenced in a study of blood T cell repertoires in COVID-19. Only in-frame clones appear in the TCRdb table, and some are missing; sequencing was by immunoSEQ multiplex PCR. The sample consists of about 210,000 clones, about 81% of them appearing once. Sequencing was done on a sample of peripheral blood. The receptors stem from a woman aged 60 to 75 with COVID-19, enrolled during active disease.

This sequence joins TRBV9 and TRBJ1-5, with D tentatively TRBD1 (5 bases). V lost 4 bases, J lost 5 bases, and 13 bases lay in between. The CDR3 totals 14 residues. The V gene's germline CDR1 is SGDLS and CDR2 YYNGEE. The CDR3 nucleotides are TGTGCCAGCAGCAGTCGGGGGGAGTATCAGCCCCAGCATTTT. Its translation: CASSSRGEYQPQHF.

The chain has TRBV10-3 and TRBJ1-6, with a possible D match to TRBD1 (6 bases). The CDR3 has 16 residues. V gave up 0 bases and J gave up 7 bases, with 13 bases separating them. Looked up from germline, CDR1 is ENHRY and CDR2 is SYGVKD. In DNA, the CDR3 is TGTGCCATCAGTGAGTCGAGCTCAGGGGAGAATTCACCCCTCCACTTT. Translated: CAISESSSGENSPLHF.

V and J are TRBV19 and TRBJ2-1; D gene uncertain. Trimming stripped 5 bases from V and 6 bases from J, with 14 bases between. Germline CDR1 and CDR2: LNHDA and SQIVND (reference sequence). The CDR3 is 14 residues long. The CDR3 sequence is CASSPFVVGNEQFF. The DNA of the CDR3 is TGTGCCAGTAGTCCTTTCGTGGTCGGCAATGAGCAGTTCTTC.

This clone was counted between two and nine times. This rearrangement joins TRBV5-8 to TRBJ2-2; a possible D gene is TRBD2 (5 bases). Germline CDR1 reads SGHTS; CDR2 reads YDEGEE. V gave up 4 bases and J gave up 3 bases, with 16 bases separating them. The CDR3 totals 16 residues. The CDR3, as DNA: TGTGCCAGCAGCCCCTCCTGGGTGAGGGACACCGGGGAGCTGTTTTTT. It encodes CASSPSWVRDTGELFF.

This chain connects TRBV5-1 to TRBJ2-2, with TRBD1 matching over 8 bases. The CDR3 sequence is 14 residues long. Trimming removed 0 bases from V and 9 bases from J; junction bases left unmatched: 4. CDR1 and CDR2 (germline): SGHRS, YFSETQ. CDR3 nucleotide sequence: TGCGCCAGCAGCTTGGGACAGGGGTACCGGGAGCTGTTTTTT. This gives the protein CASSLGQGYRELFF.

This clone is a singleton in its sample. The V gene is TRBV19, the J gene TRBJ2-7, with 8 bases that match TRBD2. The CDR3 is 13 amino acids. J was trimmed by 6 bases and V by 6 bases; bases with no gene match: 7. Germline V gene data show CDR1 as LNHDA and CDR2 as SQIVND (reference sequence). CDR3 residues: CASRRAGVPEQYF. The CDR3 nucleotides are TGTGCCAGTAGACGAGCGGGAGTTCCCGAGCAGTACTTC.

This clone showed up just a few times. V gene TRBV9 combines with J gene TRBJ2-2; perhaps TRBD2 as D (6 bases). V was trimmed by 0 bases and J by 3 bases, leaving 9 bases between them. The length of the CDR3 is 15 residues. Germline CDR1 is SGDLS and CDR2 is YYNGEE. This CDR3 is CASSVGDSYTGELFF. CDR3 coding DNA: TGTGCCAGCAGCGTAGGGGACTCATACACCGGGGAGCTGTTTTTT.

The chain employs TRBV7-3 and TRBJ2-1; TRBD1 matches at 10 bases. V was clipped by 5 bases and J by 3 bases; unmatched bases: 4. Germline CDR1 SGHTA, CDR2 FQGTGA. The CDR3 covers 15 residues. CDR3 nucleotide sequence: TGTGCCAGCAGCGTCGGGACAGGGGACTACAATGAGCAGTTCTTC. It is translated as CASSVGTGDYNEQFF.

The chain carries TRBV30 and TRBJ1-1; D not certain. Trimming left V 2 bases short and J 5 bases short, with 6 bases between. The CDR3 extends over 11 amino acids. Germline V lookup: CDR1 GTSNPN, CDR2 SVGIG (reference sequence). The CDR3 nucleotides are TGTGCCTGGAGTTCCAAAACTGAAGCTTTCTTT. The encoded protein is CAWSSKTEAFF.

The V and J genes are TRBV19 and TRBJ1-5, with 7 bases matching TRBD1. The length of the CDR3 is 17 residues. Germline trimming cut 4 bases from V and 3 bases from J; bases unmatched to any gene: 12. The germline V gene has CDR1 LNHDA and CDR2 SQIVND (reference sequence). The CDR3 DNA reads TGTGCCAGTAGTACAGACCTCATTGGACAGGACAATCAGCCCCAGCATTTT. As protein: CASSTDLIGQDNQPQHF.